This T cell receptor (beta chain) was retrieved from a study of T-cell reconstitution after alpha-beta-depleted transplantation in children. The table lists this clonotype with a few counts. Per germline, CDR1 MNHEY and CDR2 SMNVEV (reference sequence). The CDR3 is 15 amino acids. Trimming shortened V by 2 bases and J by 1 base, and 11 bases separated the two germline ends. TCRbeta library construction was performed incorporating unique molecular identifiers. TCRdb redid the calling of the PCR reads with MiXCR, one entry per CDR3 protein. The sample lists roughly 400,000 distinct CDR3 sequences; over 20% were seen once.

The receptor was derived from a human donor who donated a stem cell graft to a child with acute myeloid leukemia. The gene calls are TRBV27 and TRBJ1-1; D not resolved. The starting material was PBMCs from the stem cell graft donor, obtained from the stem cell graft. The CDR3: CASSLKRSQNTEAFF. DNA for the CDR3: TGTGCCAGCAGTTTAAAGCGTTCGCAGAACACTGAAGCTTTCTTT.